The 30 T cell receptor beta chains presented below share a single source sample, sequenced in a study of blood T cell repertoires in COVID-19. Sequenced by immunoSEQ multiplex PCR; TCRdb stores in-frame clones only, minus some. The sample has about 480,000 clones, 89% seen once; the top ten hold 0.9%. Sequences were obtained from peripheral blood. The origin of the receptors is a man between 18 and 29 years old with COVID-19, enrolled during active disease.

This sequence joins TRBV9 and TRBJ2-3, with 9 bases that match TRBD1. CDR1 and CDR2 (germline): SGDLS, YYNGEE. CDR3 length: 17 residues. V dropped 2 bases and J dropped 3; count of bases not matched to a gene: 10. CDR3 DNA: TGTGCCAGCAGCGTGCGGCCCGGACAGGGGAAAACAGATACGCAGTATTTT. Translated: CASSVRPGQGKTDTQYF. Supplemented by reference TRBV9 and TRBJ2-3, the full variable domain reads DSGVTQTPKHLITATGQRVTLRCSPRSGDLSVYWYQQSLDQGLQFLIQYYNGEERAKGNILERFSAQQFPDLHSELNLSSLELGDSALYFCASSVRPGQGKTDTQYFGPGTRLTVL.

This chain links TRBV6-2 or TRBV6-3 with TRBJ2-7, with 8 bases fitting TRBD2. The CDR3 sequence is 18 residues long. The germline CDR1 and CDR2 sequences are MNHEY and SVGEGT. With 0 bases clipped from V and 0 bases from J, the junction kept 10 bases outside the gene matches. CDR3 DNA sequence: TGTGCCAGCAGTTACTCCCCCCGGGGGGGGAGGAGCTCCTACGAGCAGTACTTC. It encodes CASSYSPRGGRSSYEQYF.

V gene TRBV18 combines with J gene TRBJ2-7, with D perhaps TRBD1 (5 bases). Germline loops: CDR1 KGHSH, CDR2 LQKENI. V was cut by 3 bases and J by 2 bases, with 11 bases left in between. There are 14 residues in the CDR3. The CDR3 DNA follows: TGTGCCAGCTCACCTTCGACAGCTGCCTACGAGCAGTACTTC. Protein: CASSPSTAAYEQYF.

This rearrangement joins TRBV18 to TRBJ1-1, with unresolved D. V dropped 1 base and J dropped 4 bases, with 13 bases sitting between them. Germline V gene lookup returns CDR1 KGHSH and CDR2 LQKENI. The CDR3 loop spans 15 amino acids. The CDR3 region is CASSPRDKGGTEAFF. In DNA, the CDR3 is TGTGCCAGCTCACCACGCGATAAGGGAGGCACTGAAGCTTTCTTT.

The chain uses TRBV23-1 and TRBJ2-7; 12 bases match TRBD1. TRBV23-1 is sorted into the ORF group, with uncertain function. J was trimmed by 4 bases and V by 1 base; bases with no gene match: 5. The CDR3 is 16 amino acids. The chain's CDR3 is CASSQLGTGGIYEQYF. The CDR3 DNA reads TGCGCCAGCAGTCAATTGGGGACAGGGGGCATATACGAGCAGTACTTC.

The chain recombines TRBV9 with TRBJ2-1, with D unclear. This CDR3 spans 15 amino acids. Germline lookup yields CDR1 SGDLS and CDR2 YYNGEE. Between the trimmed V and J ends, which lost 0 bases and 3 bases, there was a span of 10 bases. The CDR3 region is CASSVEGTVYNEQFF. The CDR3 DNA is TGTGCCAGCAGCGTAGAAGGAACAGTCTACAATGAGCAGTTCTTC.

The chain combines TRBV24-1 with TRBJ1-2, with D unclear. The length of the CDR3 is 12 residues. Germline assignment: CDR1 KGHDR and CDR2 SFDVKD. V lost 2 bases to trimming and J lost 8 bases, with 8 bases between them. The CDR3 sequence is CATSDSRWGYTF. Here the CDR3 DNA reads TGTGCCACCAGTGATTCCAGATGGGGCTACACCTTC.

This clone was found once. The chain links TRBV19 to TRBJ2-3; 9 nucleotides match TRBD2. This CDR3 spans 17 amino acids. The germline V gene encodes CDR1 LNHDA and CDR2 SQIVND (reference sequence). Trimming at V came to 3 bases and at J to 5 bases, leaving 12 bases not matched to a gene. In nucleotides, the CDR3 is TGTGCCAGTAGTATCGGGCGGCGGGGGGGCCTGGGAGATACGCAGTATTTT. This encodes CASSIGRRGGLGDTQYF.

The chain joins TRBV7-6 to TRBJ2-1; 8 bases align to TRBD2. V shed 2 bases and J 4 bases; nucleotides not matched to a gene: 4. The germline gives CDR1 SGHVS, CDR2 FNYEAQ. CDR3 length equals 15 residues. CDR3 loop: CASSLSLAGYNEQFF. CDR3 sequence (DNA): TGTGCCAGCAGCTTAAGCTTAGCGGGGTACAATGAGCAGTTCTTC.

The genes are TRBV12-3 or TRBV12-4 and TRBJ1-1; unclear D gene. The V gene lost 6 bases and the J gene lost 8 bases, with 10 bases spanning the gap. This CDR3 contains 11 residues. The CDR3 DNA reads TGTGCCAGCAGCAAAAAATCCGAAGCTTTCTTT. Translation gives CASSKKSEAFF.

The chain combines TRBV3-1 (or the pseudogene TRBV3-2) with TRBJ2-1; D ambiguous. The germline CDR1 and CDR2 sequences are LGHDT and YNNKEL (reference sequence). Trimming took 1 base from V and 5 from J, leaving 6 bases between them. This CDR3 region has 13 residues. CDR3 sequence reads: CASSQVRNNEQFF. CDR3 in DNA: TGTGCCAGCAGCCAAGTCCGTAACAATGAGCAGTTCTTC.

The chain links TRBV3-1 (or the pseudogene TRBV3-2) to TRBJ2-7; D is perhaps TRBD1 (8 bases). V was pared by 5 bases and J by 5 bases, with 16 bases between. In germline, CDR1 is LGHDT, CDR2 YNNKEL (reference sequence). The CDR3 is 14 amino acids. The CDR3 DNA follows: TGTGCCAGCAGCTCCACAGGGGGGGTGAACGAGCAGTACTTC. Protein sequence: CASSSTGGVNEQYF.

V gene TRBV5-5 combines with J gene TRBJ2-5; the match to TRBD1 covers 7 bases. The germline gives CDR1 SGHKS, CDR2 YYEKEE (reference sequence). Trimming cost V 1 base and J 1 base; bases outside gene matches: 4. This CDR3 has 15 residues. CDR3 sequence: CASSLWDSRQETQYF. Written as DNA, the CDR3 is TGTGCCAGCAGCTTGTGGGACAGCCGCCAAGAGACCCAGTACTTC.

The J gene is TRBJ1-4, the V gene TRBV5-6; 7 bases fit TRBD1. V gave up 1 base and J gave up 7 bases; unmatched junction bases: 10. The CDR3 sequence is 16 residues long. CDR1 is SGHDT and CDR2 is YYEEEE in the germline V gene. CDR3 in amino acids: CASSLLMTGQSEKLFF. As DNA, the CDR3 is TGTGCCAGCAGCTTGTTAATGACAGGGCAAAGTGAAAAACTGTTTTTT.

This chain uses TRBV20-1 with TRBJ2-1; 11 bases are a match to TRBD2. Germline values: CDR1 DFQATT, CDR2 SNEGSKA (reference sequence). With V trimmed by 3 bases and J by 7 bases, 8 bases remained unmatched. The CDR3 extends over 15 amino acids. The CDR3 DNA follows: TGCAGTGCTAGTTTAGCGGGGGGGCCAATGAATGAGCAGTTCTTC. Its protein product is CSASLAGGPMNEQFF.

The chain has TRBV3-1 (or the pseudogene TRBV3-2) and TRBJ2-5, with a weak D call TRBD2 (5 bases). Germline loops: CDR1 LGHDT, CDR2 YNNKEL (reference sequence). CDR3 length: 13 amino acids. The germline V and J ends were trimmed by 1 base and 6 bases, with 9 bases remaining between them. CDR3: CASSQGASKTQYF. Written as DNA, the CDR3 is TGTGCCAGCAGCCAAGGGGCTAGCAAGACCCAGTACTTC.

The V gene is TRBV3-1 (or the pseudogene TRBV3-2), the J gene TRBJ2-3; TRBD2 matches 9 bases. The CDR3 spans 17 residues. Germline CDR1 reads LGHDT; CDR2 reads YNNKEL (reference sequence). With 4 bases clipped from V and 1 base from J, the junction kept 9 bases outside the gene matches. CDR3 DNA: TGTGCCAGCAGCCCCTATTTATCTAGCGGGGGCACAGATACGCAGTATTTT. Protein: CASSPYLSSGGTDTQYF.

The V and J genes are TRBV21-1 and TRBJ2-7; whether TRBD2, the table's D call, matches the DNA was not checked. TRBV21-1 is a documented pseudogene. The CDR3 sequence is 12 residues long. CDR3 sequence: CASRRRLPEQYF. The CDR3 coding sequence is TGTGCCAGCAGGAGAAGACTTCCCGAGCAGTACTTC.

The count of this clone is one. The V call is TRBV7-3, the J call TRBJ2-1, with D possibly TRBD2 on 5 matching bases. The length of the CDR3 is 14 residues. Germline-derived CDR1 and CDR2 are SGHTA and FQGTGA. V lost 0 bases and J lost 4, with 7 bases in between. Here the CDR3 reads CASSLTGAYNEQFF. The DNA of the CDR3 is TGTGCCAGCAGCTTAACGGGAGCGTACAATGAGCAGTTCTTC.

V usage is TRBV5-4 and J usage is TRBJ2-1; 14 positions agree with TRBD2. CDR1 and CDR2 (germline): SGHNT, YYREEE (reference sequence). The CDR3 sequence is 18 residues long. V shed 0 bases and J 8 bases; nucleotides not matched to a gene: 10. The CDR3 spells CASSLDETSGGANDEQFF. As DNA, the CDR3 is TGTGCCAGCAGCTTGGACGAGACTAGCGGGGGGGCTAACGATGAGCAGTTCTTC.

This chain uses TRBV6-1 with TRBJ2-3; tentatively, D is TRBD2 (5 bases). The CDR3 has 16 amino acids. Germline CDR1 and CDR2: MNHNS and SASEGT. V lost 2 bases and J lost 2, with 14 bases in between. The CDR3 here is CASSERGLGSTDTQYF. Here the CDR3 DNA reads TGTGCCAGCAGTGAACGGGGTCTGGGGTCCACAGATACGCAGTATTTT.

This CDR3 reads CASSALGTGVSGNTIYF. CDR3 nucleotides: TGTGCCAGCAGTGCCCTAGGGACAGGGGTATCCGGAAACACCATATATTTT. V and J are TRBV25-1 and TRBJ1-3; 10 bases agree with TRBD1. Looked up from germline, CDR1 is MGHDK and CDR2 is SYGVNS. Trimming at V came to 4 bases and at J to 4 bases, leaving 10 bases not matched to a gene. The CDR3 loop spans 17 amino acids.

The J gene is TRBJ2-7, the V gene TRBV5-4; possible D gene TRBD2, 7 bases. Between the trimmed V and J ends, which lost 0 bases and 7 bases, there was a span of 14 bases. The germline CDR1 and CDR2 sequences are SGHNT and YYREEE (reference sequence). The CDR3 covers 14 residues. CDR3 protein: CASSLANGGREQYF. DNA of the CDR3: TGTGCCAGCAGCTTGGCTAACGGGGGGCGGGAGCAGTACTTC.

This CDR3 reads CASSQGSSGSEGDTQYF. The CDR3 DNA sequence: TGTGCCAGCAGCCAAGGTTCTAGCGGGTCGGAGGGAGATACGCAGTATTTT. The J gene is TRBJ2-3, the V gene TRBV4-2; 8 positions match TRBD2. The germline V gene encodes CDR1 LGHNA and CDR2 YNFKEQ. CDR3 length equals 17 residues. Unmatched junction bases numbered 11, after V lost 1 base and J lost 5 bases.

The chain combines TRBV19 with TRBJ2-3, with 8 positions matching TRBD2. The CDR3 is 15 residues long. Germline trimming cut 7 bases from V and 0 bases from J; bases unmatched to any gene: 6. Germline loops: CDR1 LNHDA, CDR2 SQIVND (reference sequence). The CDR3 here is CASTISGGSTDTQYF. DNA of the CDR3: TGTGCCAGTACCATCAGCGGGGGCAGCACAGATACGCAGTATTTT.

CDR3 amino acids: CASSLGTQDLLYGYTF. As DNA, the CDR3 is TGTGCCAGCAGCTTGGGGACACAGGATCTTTTGTATGGCTACACCTTC. The V call is TRBV7-8, the J call TRBJ1-2; weak D call: TRBD1 (6 bases). The CDR3 spans 16 residues. Trimming cost V 3 bases and J 5 bases, with 19 bases left between them. The germline gives CDR1 SGHVS, CDR2 FQNEAQ. The whole variable domain, filled in from reference TRBV7-8 and TRBJ1-2, reads GAGVSQSPRYKVAKRGQDVALRCDPISGHVSLFWYQQALGQGPEFLTYFQNEAQLDKSGLPSDRFFAERPEGSVSTLKIQRTQQEDSAVYLCASSLGTQDLLYGYTFGSGTRLTVV.

The V call is TRBV6-5, the J call TRBJ1-1; 7 positions match TRBD1. CDR1 is MNHEY, CDR2 SVGAGI, per germline. With 8 bases clipped from V and 0 bases from J, the junction kept 6 bases outside the gene matches. This CDR3 spans 14 amino acids. The CDR3 bases are TGTGCCAGCTCTCGGGACAGATTGAACACTGAAGCTTTCTTT. As protein: CASSRDRLNTEAFF.

CDR3 protein: CATSRVSRSTDTQYF. The CDR3 nucleotides read TGTGCCACCAGCAGAGTCTCGCGGAGCACAGATACGCAGTATTTT. The chain uses TRBV15 and TRBJ2-3; no firm D call. The CDR3 spans 15 residues. Trimming left V 1 base short and J 0 bases short, with 8 bases between. Looked up from germline, CDR1 is LNHNV and CDR2 is YYDKDF (reference sequence).

Comments on this clone: Other DNA sequences in this sample translate to the same CDR3. The rearrangement links TRBV5-1 to TRBJ2-5, with a weak D call TRBD2 (6 bases). Germline-derived CDR1 and CDR2 are SGHRS and YFSETQ. V lost 0 bases and J lost 3, with 9 bases in between. This CDR3 contains 14 residues. The chain's CDR3 is CASSLVGGKETQYF. CDR3 nucleotides: TGCGCCAGCAGCTTGGTTGGAGGGAAAGAGACCCAGTACTTC.

The genes are TRBV19 and TRBJ1-5; the D is unclear. Per germline, CDR1 LNHDA and CDR2 SQIVND (reference sequence). The length of the CDR3 is 13 residues. V lost 6 bases and J 10 bases, leaving 16 bases between the germline ends. In DNA form, the CDR3 reads TGTGCCAGTAGACAGTCCCTCGATCGTCCCCAGCATTTT. Its protein product is CASRQSLDRPQHF. Combining the CDR3 with reference TRBV19 and TRBJ1-5 gives the whole variable domain DGGITQSPKYLFRKEGQNVTLSCEQNLNHDAMYWYRQDPGQGLRLIYYSQIVNDFQKGDIAEGYSVSREKKESFPLTVTSAQKNPTAFYLCASRQSLDRPQHFGDGTRLSIL.